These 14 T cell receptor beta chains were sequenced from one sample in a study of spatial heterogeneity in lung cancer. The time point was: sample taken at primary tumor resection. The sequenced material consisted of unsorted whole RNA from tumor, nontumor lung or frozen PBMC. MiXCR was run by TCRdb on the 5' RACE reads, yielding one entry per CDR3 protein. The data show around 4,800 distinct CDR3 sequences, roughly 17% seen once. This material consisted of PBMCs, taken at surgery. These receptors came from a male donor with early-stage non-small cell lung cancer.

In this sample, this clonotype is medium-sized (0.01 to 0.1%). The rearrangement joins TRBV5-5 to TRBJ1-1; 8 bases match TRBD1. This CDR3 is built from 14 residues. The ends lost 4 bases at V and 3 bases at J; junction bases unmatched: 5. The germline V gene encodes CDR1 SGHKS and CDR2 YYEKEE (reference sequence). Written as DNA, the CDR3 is TGTGCCAGCAGCCTGGACAGGGTGTACACTGAAGCTTTCTTT. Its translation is CASSLDRVYTEAFF.

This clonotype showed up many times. The CDR3 nucleotides are TGTGCCAGCAGTTACCACATCGGGGGCCAGACTGAAGCTTTCTTT. Translating it yields CASSYHIGGQTEAFF. V is TRBV6-2 or TRBV6-3 and J is TRBJ1-1; possible D gene TRBD1, 6 bases. V was pared by 2 bases and J by 5 bases, with 15 bases between. Germline V gene lookup returns CDR1 MNHEY and CDR2 SVGEGT. This CDR3 has 15 residues.

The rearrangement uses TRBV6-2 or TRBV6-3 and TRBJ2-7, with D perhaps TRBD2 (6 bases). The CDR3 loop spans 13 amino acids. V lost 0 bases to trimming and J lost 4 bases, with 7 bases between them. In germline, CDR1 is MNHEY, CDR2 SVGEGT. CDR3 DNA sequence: TGTGCCAGCAGTTACTCGGAGGGGTACGAGCAGTACTTC. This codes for CASSYSEGYEQYF.

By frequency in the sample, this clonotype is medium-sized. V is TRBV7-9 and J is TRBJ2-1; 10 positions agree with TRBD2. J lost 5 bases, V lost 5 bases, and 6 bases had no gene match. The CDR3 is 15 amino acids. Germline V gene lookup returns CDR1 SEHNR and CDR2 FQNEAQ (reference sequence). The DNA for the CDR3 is TGTGCCAGCAGCCTTAGCGGGGGGCGCCACAATGAGCAGTTCTTC. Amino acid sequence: CASSLSGGRHNEQFF. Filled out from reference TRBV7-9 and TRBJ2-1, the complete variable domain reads DTGVSQNPRHKITKRGQNVTFRCDPISEHNRLYWYRQTLGQGPEFLTYFQNEAQLEKSRLLSDRFSAERPKGSFSTLEIQRTEQGDSAMYLCASSLSGGRHNEQFFGPGTRLTVL.

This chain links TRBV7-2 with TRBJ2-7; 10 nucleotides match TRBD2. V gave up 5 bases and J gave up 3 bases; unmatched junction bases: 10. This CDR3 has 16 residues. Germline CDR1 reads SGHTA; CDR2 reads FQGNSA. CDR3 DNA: TGTGCCAGCAGCCCTAGCCTAGCGGGGGCCTACTACGAGCAGTACTTC. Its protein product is CASSPSLAGAYYEQYF.

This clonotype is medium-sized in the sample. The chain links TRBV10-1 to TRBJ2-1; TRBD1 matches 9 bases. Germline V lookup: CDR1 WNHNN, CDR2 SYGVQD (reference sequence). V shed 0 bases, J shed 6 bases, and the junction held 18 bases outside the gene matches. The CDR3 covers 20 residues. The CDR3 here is CASSESMGTGHRLIGNEQFF. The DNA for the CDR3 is TGCGCCAGCAGTGAGTCGATGGGGACAGGGCATCGACTTATAGGCAATGAGCAGTTCTTC.

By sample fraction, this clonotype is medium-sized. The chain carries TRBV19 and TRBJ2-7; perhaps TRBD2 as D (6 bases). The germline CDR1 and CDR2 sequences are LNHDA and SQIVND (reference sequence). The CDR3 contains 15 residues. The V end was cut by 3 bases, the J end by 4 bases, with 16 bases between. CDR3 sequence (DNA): TGTGCCAGTAGTATGATGGAGGGTTTGGCTTACGAGCAGTACTTC. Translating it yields CASSMMEGLAYEQYF. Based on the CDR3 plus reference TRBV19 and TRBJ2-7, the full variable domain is DGGITQSPKYLFRKEGQNVTLSCEQNLNHDAMYWYRQDPGQGLRLIYYSQIVNDFQKGDIAEGYSVSREKKESFPLTVTSAQKNPTAFYLCASSMMEGLAYEQYFGPGTRLTVT.

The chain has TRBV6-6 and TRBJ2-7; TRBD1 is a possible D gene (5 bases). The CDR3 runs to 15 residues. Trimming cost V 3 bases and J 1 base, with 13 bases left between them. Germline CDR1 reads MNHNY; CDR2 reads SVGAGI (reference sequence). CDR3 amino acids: CASSYEGDGSYEQYF. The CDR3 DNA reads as TGTGCCAGCAGTTATGAAGGGGATGGTTCCTACGAGCAGTACTTC.

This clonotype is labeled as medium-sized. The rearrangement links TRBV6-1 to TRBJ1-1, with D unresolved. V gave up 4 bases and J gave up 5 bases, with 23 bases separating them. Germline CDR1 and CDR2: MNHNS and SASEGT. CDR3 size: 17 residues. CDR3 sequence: CASSAASWVPRLTEAFF. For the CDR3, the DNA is TGTGCCAGCAGTGCGGCCTCTTGGGTCCCTCGGTTGACTGAAGCTTTCTTT.

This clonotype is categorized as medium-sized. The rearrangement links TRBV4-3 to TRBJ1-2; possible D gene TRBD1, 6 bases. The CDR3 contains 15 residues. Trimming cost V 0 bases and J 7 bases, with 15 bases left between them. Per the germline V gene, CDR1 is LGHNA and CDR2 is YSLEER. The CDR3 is CASSQDRTGLGGYTF. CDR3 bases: TGCGCCAGCAGCCAAGATAGAACAGGGCTCGGTGGCTACACCTTC.

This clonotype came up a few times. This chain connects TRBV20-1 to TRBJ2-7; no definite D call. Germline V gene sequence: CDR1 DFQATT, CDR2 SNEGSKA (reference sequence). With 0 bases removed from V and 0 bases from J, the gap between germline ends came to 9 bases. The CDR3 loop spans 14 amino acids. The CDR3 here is CSARDRPSSYEQYF. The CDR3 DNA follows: TGCAGTGCTAGAGACAGGCCGAGCTCCTACGAGCAGTACTTC.

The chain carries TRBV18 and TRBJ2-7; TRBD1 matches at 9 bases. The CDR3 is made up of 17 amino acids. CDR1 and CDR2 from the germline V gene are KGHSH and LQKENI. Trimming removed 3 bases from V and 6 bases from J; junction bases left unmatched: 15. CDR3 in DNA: TGTGCCAGCTCACCCGTGTTACGGGACAGGGACCTCTGCGAGCAGTACTTC. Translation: CASSPVLRDRDLCEQYF.

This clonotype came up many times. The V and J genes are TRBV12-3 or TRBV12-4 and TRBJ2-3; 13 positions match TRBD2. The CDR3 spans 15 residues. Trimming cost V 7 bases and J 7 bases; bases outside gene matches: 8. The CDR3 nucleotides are TGTGCCAGCACCAAACTAGCGGGGGGGCCGAATACGCAGTATTTT. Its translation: CASTKLAGGPNTQYF.

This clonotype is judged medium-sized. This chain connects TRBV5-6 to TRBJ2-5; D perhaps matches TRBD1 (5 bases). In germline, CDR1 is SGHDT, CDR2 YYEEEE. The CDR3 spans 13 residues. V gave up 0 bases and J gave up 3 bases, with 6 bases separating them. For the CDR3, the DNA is TGTGCCAGCAGCTTGGTCAGGGAAGAGACCCAGTACTTC. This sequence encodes CASSLVREETQYF.